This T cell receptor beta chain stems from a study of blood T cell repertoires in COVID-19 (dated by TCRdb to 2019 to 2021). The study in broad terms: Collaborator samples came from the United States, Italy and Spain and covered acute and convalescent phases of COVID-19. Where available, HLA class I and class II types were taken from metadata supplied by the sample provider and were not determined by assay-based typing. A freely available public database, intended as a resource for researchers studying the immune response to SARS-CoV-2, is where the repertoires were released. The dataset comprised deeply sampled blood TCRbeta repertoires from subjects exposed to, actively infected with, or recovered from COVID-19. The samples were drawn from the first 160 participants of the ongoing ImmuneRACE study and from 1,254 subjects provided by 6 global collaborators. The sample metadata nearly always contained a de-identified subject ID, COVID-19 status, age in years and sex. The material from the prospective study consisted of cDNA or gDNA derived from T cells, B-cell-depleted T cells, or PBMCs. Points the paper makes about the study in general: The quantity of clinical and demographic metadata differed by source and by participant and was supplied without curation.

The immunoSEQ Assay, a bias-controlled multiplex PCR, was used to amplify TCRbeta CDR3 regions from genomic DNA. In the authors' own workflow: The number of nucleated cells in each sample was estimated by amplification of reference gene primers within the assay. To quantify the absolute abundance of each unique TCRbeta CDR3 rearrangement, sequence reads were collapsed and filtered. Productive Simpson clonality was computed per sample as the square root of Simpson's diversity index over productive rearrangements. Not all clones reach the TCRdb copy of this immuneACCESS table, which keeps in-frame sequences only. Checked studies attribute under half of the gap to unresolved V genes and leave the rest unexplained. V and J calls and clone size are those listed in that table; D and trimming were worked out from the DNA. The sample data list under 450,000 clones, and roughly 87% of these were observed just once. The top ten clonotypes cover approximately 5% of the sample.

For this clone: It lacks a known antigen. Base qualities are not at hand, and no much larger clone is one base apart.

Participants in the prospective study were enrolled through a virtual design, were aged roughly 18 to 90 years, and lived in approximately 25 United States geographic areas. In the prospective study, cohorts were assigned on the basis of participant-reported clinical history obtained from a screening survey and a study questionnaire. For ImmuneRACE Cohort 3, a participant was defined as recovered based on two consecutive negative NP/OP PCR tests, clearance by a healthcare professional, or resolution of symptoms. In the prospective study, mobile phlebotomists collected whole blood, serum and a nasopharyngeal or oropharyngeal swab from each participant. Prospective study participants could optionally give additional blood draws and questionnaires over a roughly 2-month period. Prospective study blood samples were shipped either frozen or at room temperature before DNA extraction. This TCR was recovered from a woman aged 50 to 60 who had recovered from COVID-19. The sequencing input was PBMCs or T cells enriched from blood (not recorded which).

DNA sequence: TGCGCCAGCAGCTTGGGGGGACAGGGAGGAGAGACCCAGTACTTC. It specifies CASSLGGQGGETQYF. The receptor chain draws on TRBV5-1 and TRBJ2-5; 9 of the junction bases match TRBD1. V trim: 0 bases; J trim: 4 bases; unmatched bases: 4. Including cysteine and phenylalanine, the CDR3 has 15 amino acids. Left in the record is the CDR3 DNA by itself, 45 bases read in frame from the first base. For CDR1 and CDR2, the germline V gene lists SGHRS and YFSETQ.